The 31 T cell receptor beta chains below were found in one sample sequenced in a study of T-cell memory formation after mild COVID-19. TCRdb re-called the 5' RACE reads with MiXCR, one entry per CDR3 protein. Here the sample spans roughly 400,000 distinct CDR3 sequences, roughly 18% being singletons. Sequenced sample: PBMCs or a T cell subset sorted from them (not recorded which). Receptors originate from a man between 18 and 35 years old who had mild COVID-19 (a few samples of this study predate the infection). Cell type and time point are not known.

The V and J genes are TRBV20-1 and TRBJ2-5; TRBD1 aligns across 8 bases. V was pared by 4 bases and J by 5 bases, with 3 bases of the junction left unmatched. Germline-derived CDR1 and CDR2 are DFQATT and SNEGSKA (reference sequence). The CDR3 loop spans 12 amino acids. The CDR3 bases are TGCAGTGCTAACAGGGGGGAGGAGACCCAGTACTTC. As protein: CSANRGEETQYF.

This clonotype was counted only a few times. The V and J genes are TRBV18 and TRBJ1-1; TRBD1 might be the D (6 bases). The CDR3 is 14 residues long. V gave up 4 bases and J gave up 6 bases, with 15 bases separating them. The germline CDR1 and CDR2 sequences are KGHSH and LQKENI. CDR3 DNA sequence: TGTGCCAGCTCACTTGGGACATTTGGGGCTGAAGCTTTCTTT. Encoded protein: CASSLGTFGAEAFF.

The rearrangement uses TRBV10-3 and TRBJ2-7; 9 bases align to TRBD1. The V and J ends lost 7 bases and 2 bases, in that order; junction bases with no gene match: 3. The CDR3 is 13 amino acids. Germline V gene sequence: CDR1 ENHRY, CDR2 SYGVKD. The CDR3 region is CAIKGQGPYEQYF. CDR3 DNA: TGTGCCATCAAGGGACAGGGCCCCTACGAGCAGTACTTC.

This clonotype was observed a handful of times. The rearrangement links TRBV4-1 to TRBJ2-2; D is unclear. The germline V gene encodes CDR1 MGHRA and CDR2 YSYEKL. V was pared by 1 base and J by 7 bases, with 13 bases between. This CDR3 contains 15 residues. The CDR3 DNA reads as TGCGCCAGCAGCCAAGTTGAGGATGACGGCGGGGAGCTGTTTTTT. This gives the protein CASSQVEDDGGELFF.

The rearrangement links TRBV7-8 to TRBJ2-1, with a weak D call TRBD1 (5 bases). This CDR3 contains 13 residues. The germline V and J ends were trimmed by 7 bases and 5 bases, with 12 bases remaining between them. Looked up from germline, CDR1 is SGHVS and CDR2 is FQNEAQ. The CDR3 spells CASNPDTNNEQFF. For the CDR3, the DNA is TGTGCCAGCAATCCGGACACCAACAATGAGCAGTTCTTC.

This clonotype was recorded a few times. The chain joins TRBV12-3 or TRBV12-4 to TRBJ1-6; D perhaps matches TRBD1 (6 bases). There are 14 residues in the CDR3. V lost 5 bases and J lost 9, with 14 bases in between. The CDR3 loop is CASSPGTYLSPLHF. Written as DNA, the CDR3 is TGTGCCAGCAGTCCCGGGACATACCTTTCACCCCTCCACTTT.

This rearrangement joins TRBV5-1 to TRBJ2-3, with D possibly matching TRBD1 (5 bases). With 2 bases removed from V and 9 bases from J, the gap between germline ends came to 19 bases. There are 15 residues in the CDR3. Germline CDR1 SGHRS, CDR2 YFSETQ. CDR3 DNA sequence: TGCGCCAGCAGCTTCTCAGGGAACCTCGTAGAGACGCAGTATTTT. It yields the protein CASSFSGNLVETQYF.

This clonotype has just a few counts. The V call is TRBV20-1, the J call TRBJ1-1; D perhaps matches TRBD1 (5 bases). The CDR3 covers 13 residues. V was cut by 3 bases and J by 7 bases, with 15 bases left in between. In germline, CDR1 is DFQATT, CDR2 SNEGSKA (reference sequence). CDR3 sequence reads: CSASSRVKDEAFF. CDR3 nucleotide sequence: TGCAGTGCTAGCTCCAGGGTAAAAGATGAAGCTTTCTTT.

The sample holds a few counts of this clonotype. The rearrangement links TRBV7-7 to TRBJ2-1, with D perhaps TRBD2 (6 bases). V was clipped by 5 bases and J by 0 bases, with 11 bases between them. Germline V gives CDR1 SSHAT, CDR2 FNYEAQ (reference sequence). The CDR3 length is 15 residues. The CDR3 DNA follows: TGTGCCAGCAGCCCGGGACTCGGCTCCTACAATGAGCAGTTCTTC. It specifies CASSPGLGSYNEQFF.

Note on this clonotype: One junction end disagrees with the germline gene, perhaps due to a read error. The V gene is TRBV4-1, the J gene TRBJ2-2; D ambiguous. CDR1 MGHRA and CDR2 YSYEKL come from the germline V gene. The CDR3 extends over 15 amino acids. In DNA form, the CDR3 reads TGCACCAGCAGCTTTAGACTCCGGCTCACCGGGGAGCTGTTTTTT. Translated: CTSSFRLRLTGELFF.

This clonotype was seen only a few times. The rearrangement joins TRBV27 to TRBJ1-6; a weak D match, TRBD1 (6 bases). The CDR3 is 14 amino acids. Trimming stripped 8 bases from V and 7 bases from J, with 15 bases between. The V gene's germline CDR1 is MNHEY and CDR2 SMNVEV (reference sequence). In DNA form, the CDR3 reads TGTGCCAGCGGTCTGACAGGAATCAATTCACCCCTCCACTTT. Translation: CASGLTGINSPLHF.

This clonotype was picked up a small number of times. J is TRBJ1-1 and V is TRBV5-1, with D maybe TRBD1 (6 bases). Between the trimmed V and J ends, which lost 4 bases and 0 bases, there was a span of 13 bases. Germline loops: CDR1 SGHRS, CDR2 YFSETQ. This CDR3 has 15 amino acids. The CDR3: CASSRNRELNTEAFF. In DNA, the CDR3 is TGCGCCAGCAGCAGGAACAGGGAATTGAACACTGAAGCTTTCTTT.

The chain uses TRBV9 and TRBJ2-4; TRBD1 or TRBD2 may be the D gene (5 bases each). The CDR3 spans 15 residues. The V end was cut by 0 bases, the J end by 7 bases, with 14 bases between. Germline V gene data show CDR1 as SGDLS and CDR2 as YYNGEE. The CDR3 DNA reads as TGTGCCAGCAGCGTAGAGGGGTTAGCGTGGAACATTCAGTACTTC. It codes for CASSVEGLAWNIQYF.

The chain is built from TRBV6-6 and TRBJ2-3; 10 bases agree with TRBD1. CDR1 is MNHNY and CDR2 is SVGAGI in the germline V gene (reference sequence). The CDR3 has 16 amino acids. V shed 0 bases, J shed 4 bases, and the junction held 4 bases outside the gene matches. CDR3 amino acids: CASSYSPGQGPDTQYF. Written as DNA, the CDR3 is TGTGCCAGCAGTTACTCGCCGGGACAGGGGCCAGATACGCAGTATTTT.

This clonotype was seen ten or more times. The chain is built from TRBV7-9 and TRBJ2-1, with TRBD1 matching 11 bases. Germline-derived CDR1 and CDR2 are SEHNR and FQNEAQ (reference sequence). V gave up 5 bases and J gave up 15 bases; unmatched junction bases: 9. This CDR3 spans 13 amino acids. CDR3 nucleotide sequence: TGTGCCAGCAGCCTCAACCTTGGACAGGGGGCGTTCTTC. Protein: CASSLNLGQGAFF.

A few counts support this clonotype. V gene TRBV7-9 combines with J gene TRBJ2-2; D uncertain. The germline CDR1 and CDR2 sequences are SEHNR and FQNEAQ (reference sequence). This CDR3 comprises 13 residues. Deletions cut 6 bases from V and 6 bases from J, with 11 bases between. CDR3 coding DNA: TGTGCCAGCAGTAATTGGTCCCCCGGGGAGCTGTTTTTT. Translation gives CASSNWSPGELFF.

The J gene is TRBJ1-2, the V gene TRBV28; no clear D gene. Germline values: CDR1 MDHEN, CDR2 SYDVKM. Trimming removed 5 bases from V and 4 bases from J, with 11 bases in between. CDR3 length: 13 residues. CDR3 loop: CASSLPRGYGYTF. The DNA of the CDR3 is TGTGCCAGCAGTCTCCCCCGAGGCTATGGCTACACCTTC.

The V gene is TRBV12-3 or TRBV12-4, the J gene TRBJ2-1; D is possibly TRBD2 (7 bases). The CDR3 totals 16 residues. V lost 0 bases and J lost 0, with 9 bases in between. CDR3 coding DNA: TGTGCCAGCAGTTTAGCGGGAGGGGGCTCCTACAATGAGCAGTTCTTC. Its protein is CASSLAGGGSYNEQFF.

The V and J genes are TRBV5-4 and TRBJ2-1, with D hard to call. This CDR3 contains 13 residues. Per germline, CDR1 SGHNT and CDR2 YYREEE (reference sequence). The V gene lost 1 base and the J gene lost 12 bases, with 14 bases spanning the gap. CDR3 amino acids: CASSLPDNLRQFF. The CDR3 bases are TGTGCCAGCAGCTTGCCTGACAATTTGAGGCAGTTCTTC.

V usage is TRBV5-4 and J usage is TRBJ2-7; TRBD1 matches 8 bases. CDR1 SGHNT and CDR2 YYREEE come from the germline V gene (reference sequence). The CDR3 is made up of 14 amino acids. J gave up 3 bases and V 4 bases, and 6 bases lay outside the gene matches. CDR3 DNA: TGTGCCAGCAGCCTCATGGACAGGGACTACGAGCAGTACTTC. Translation: CASSLMDRDYEQYF.

This clonotype was picked up a small number of times. The rearrangement joins TRBV25-1 to TRBJ2-7, with 7 bases identical to TRBD1. The junction had 9 bases not matched to a gene; V was cut back by 4 bases and J by 3 bases. The V gene's germline CDR1 is MGHDK and CDR2 SYGVNS. The CDR3 has 15 amino acids. The CDR3 DNA reads TGTGCCAGCAGTGCCTCGGCGACAGGGCGCTACGAGCAGTACTTC. This translates into CASSASATGRYEQYF.

This clonotype was counted between two and nine times. The rearrangement uses TRBV14 and TRBJ2-3; D remains unclear. Germline assignment: CDR1 SGHDN and CDR2 FVKESK. The CDR3 spans 13 residues. V was clipped by 2 bases and J by 6 bases, with 9 bases between them. The CDR3 loop is CASSQNARDTQYF. The CDR3 nucleotides are TGTGCCAGCAGCCAAAATGCAAGGGATACGCAGTATTTT.

The chain has TRBV2 and TRBJ1-2; D perhaps matches TRBD1 (6 bases). Trimming shortened V by 3 bases and J by 7 bases, and 12 bases separated the two germline ends. The V gene's germline CDR1 is SNHLY and CDR2 FYNNEI. This CDR3 comprises 13 residues. The DNA of the CDR3 is TGTGCCAGCAGTGACAGGGGAGGCGGTGGCTACACCTTC. Its protein is CASSDRGGGGYTF.

This clonotype was observed a few times. This chain uses TRBV10-3 with TRBJ2-1; 9 bases line up with TRBD2. The V gene end was trimmed by 4 bases and the J gene end by 10 bases; junction bases not matched to a gene: 11. This CDR3 region has 15 residues. From germline, CDR1 is ENHRY and CDR2 SYGVKD. Written as DNA, the CDR3 is TGTGCCATCAGTGTCCAACCTAGCGGGGAGGACGAGCAGTTCTTC. Translated, it gives CAISVQPSGEDEQFF.

The chain combines TRBV7-6 with TRBJ2-2; 9 bases align to TRBD2. V was clipped by 2 bases and J by 6 bases; unmatched bases: 10. This CDR3 is built from 17 residues. Germline loops: CDR1 SGHVS, CDR2 FNYEAQ. CDR3 amino acids: CASSLRRGGPSPGELFF. The CDR3 DNA reads TGTGCCAGCAGCTTAAGGCGGGGGGGACCCAGTCCCGGGGAGCTGTTTTTT.

This clonotype was picked up a small number of times. The V call is TRBV19, the J call TRBJ1-6, with 7 bases fitting TRBD1. Unmatched junction bases numbered 10, after V lost 4 bases and J lost 13 bases. The CDR3 spans 14 residues. Germline CDR1 and CDR2: LNHDA and SQIVND (reference sequence). The CDR3 is CASSTGTEGLPLHF. The CDR3 DNA sequence: TGTGCCAGTAGTACAGGGACAGAAGGCCTCCCCCTCCACTTT.

This clonotype turned up a few times. The chain recombines TRBV12-3 or TRBV12-4 with TRBJ1-1; 7 bases are a match to TRBD1. This CDR3 contains 12 residues. After removal of 6 bases from V and 11 bases from J, the junction contained 9 bases not matched to a gene. The DNA of the CDR3 is TGTGCCAGCAGCCTCGGGGACAGTGATGCTTTCTTT. As protein: CASSLGDSDAFF.

This clonotype appeared a few times. The chain is built from TRBV5-1 and TRBJ1-6; 7 nucleotides agree with TRBD1. The germline gives CDR1 SGHRS, CDR2 YFSETQ. This CDR3 has 16 residues. V lost 4 bases and J lost 6; bases outside the gene matches: 10. CDR3 residues: CASSLLSGTVNSPLHF. The CDR3 region has the DNA TGCGCCAGCAGCCTGCTCTCCGGGACAGTTAATTCACCCCTCCACTTT.

This clonotype was found a few times. This rearrangement joins TRBV6-2 or TRBV6-3 to TRBJ2-3; 9 nucleotides agree with TRBD2. CDR1 MNHEY and CDR2 SVGEGT come from the germline V gene. V lost 6 bases and J lost 2; bases outside the gene matches: 12. The CDR3 has 17 amino acids. The CDR3 sequence is CASRRFRAGGFTDTQYF. The CDR3 nucleotides are TGTGCCAGCAGGCGTTTTCGTGCGGGGGGGTTCACAGATACGCAGTATTTT.

This clonotype was observed a few times. J is TRBJ1-2 and V is TRBV19; D perhaps matches TRBD1 (6 bases). Germline V gives CDR1 LNHDA, CDR2 SQIVND (reference sequence). This CDR3 is built from 14 residues. Between the trimmed V and J ends, which lost 6 bases and 4 bases, there was a span of 15 bases. For the CDR3, the DNA is TGTGCCAGTAGAGGGTCAGGGGCCTTCTATGGCTACACCTTC. It is translated as CASRGSGAFYGYTF.

The chain couples TRBV4-1 to TRBJ2-5; unclear D gene. V was cut by 3 bases and J by 4 bases, with 21 bases left in between. The CDR3 is 17 residues long. Germline CDR1 and CDR2: MGHRA and YSYEKL. CDR3 DNA: TGCGCCAGCAGCCATCCCCTGGAAGGTGCAAAGGGAGAGACCCAGTACTTC. Protein sequence: CASSHPLEGAKGETQYF.